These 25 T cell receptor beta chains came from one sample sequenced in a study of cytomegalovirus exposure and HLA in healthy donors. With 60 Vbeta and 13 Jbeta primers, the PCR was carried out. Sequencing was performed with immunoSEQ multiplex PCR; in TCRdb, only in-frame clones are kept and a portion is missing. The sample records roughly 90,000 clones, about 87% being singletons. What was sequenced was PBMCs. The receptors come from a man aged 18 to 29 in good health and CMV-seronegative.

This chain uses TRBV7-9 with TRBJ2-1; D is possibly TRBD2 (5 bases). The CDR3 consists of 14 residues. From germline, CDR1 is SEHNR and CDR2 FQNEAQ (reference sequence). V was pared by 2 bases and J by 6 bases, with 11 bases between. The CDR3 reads CASSLIGSANEQFF. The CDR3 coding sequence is TGTGCCAGCAGCTTAATCGGTAGCGCCAATGAGCAGTTCTTC.

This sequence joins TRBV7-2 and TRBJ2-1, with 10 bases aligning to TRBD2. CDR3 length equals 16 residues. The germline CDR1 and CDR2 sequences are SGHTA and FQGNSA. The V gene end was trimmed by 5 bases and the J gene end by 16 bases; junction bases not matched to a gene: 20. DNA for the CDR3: TGTGCCAGCAGCCCCGCCCCGGGACTAGCGAAGTCGGTCCTTTTCTTC. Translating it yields CASSPAPGLAKSVLFF.

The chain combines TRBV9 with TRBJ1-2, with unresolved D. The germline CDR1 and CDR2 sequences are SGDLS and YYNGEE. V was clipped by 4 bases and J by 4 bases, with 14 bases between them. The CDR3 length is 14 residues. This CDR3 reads CASSPPFPPYGYTF. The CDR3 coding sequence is TGTGCCAGCAGCCCCCCCTTTCCTCCCTATGGCTACACCTTC.

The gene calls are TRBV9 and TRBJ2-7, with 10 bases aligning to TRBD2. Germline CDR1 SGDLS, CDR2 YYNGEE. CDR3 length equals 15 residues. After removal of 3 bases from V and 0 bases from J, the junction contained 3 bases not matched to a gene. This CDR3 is CASSGASGSSYEQYF. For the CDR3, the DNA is TGTGCCAGCAGCGGGGCTAGCGGGAGCTCCTACGAGCAGTACTTC.

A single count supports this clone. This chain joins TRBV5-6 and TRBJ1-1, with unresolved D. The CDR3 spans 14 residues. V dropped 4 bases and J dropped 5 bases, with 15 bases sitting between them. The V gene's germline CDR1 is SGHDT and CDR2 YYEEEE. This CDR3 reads CASSDLGLSTEAFF. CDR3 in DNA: TGTGCCAGCAGCGACCTAGGCTTGAGTACTGAAGCTTTCTTT.

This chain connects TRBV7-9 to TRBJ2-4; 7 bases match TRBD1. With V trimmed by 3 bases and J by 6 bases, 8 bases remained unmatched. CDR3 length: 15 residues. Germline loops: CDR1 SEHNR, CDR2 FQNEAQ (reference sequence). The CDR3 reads CASSFGEGGRNIQYF. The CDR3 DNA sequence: TGTGCCAGCAGCTTCGGCGAAGGGGGCCGAAACATTCAGTACTTC.

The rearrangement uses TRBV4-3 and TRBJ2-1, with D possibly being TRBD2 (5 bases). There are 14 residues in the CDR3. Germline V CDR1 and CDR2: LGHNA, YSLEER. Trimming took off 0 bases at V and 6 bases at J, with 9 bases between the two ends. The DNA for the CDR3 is TGCGCCAGCAGCCAAGATCCGGGGTCCAATGAGCAGTTCTTC. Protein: CASSQDPGSNEQFF.

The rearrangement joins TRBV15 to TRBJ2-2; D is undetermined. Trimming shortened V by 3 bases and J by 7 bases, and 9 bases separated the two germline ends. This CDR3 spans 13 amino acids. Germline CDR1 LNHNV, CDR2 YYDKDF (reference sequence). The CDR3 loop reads CATSSLDSGELFF. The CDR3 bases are TGTGCCACCAGCAGTCTAGATAGCGGGGAGCTGTTTTTT.

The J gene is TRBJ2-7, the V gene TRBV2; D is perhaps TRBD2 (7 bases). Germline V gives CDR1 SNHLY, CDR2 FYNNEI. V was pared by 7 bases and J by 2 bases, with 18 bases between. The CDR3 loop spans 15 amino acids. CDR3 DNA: TGTGCCAGCATAAGGTTTCGGGGGGCGCCCTACGAGCAGTACTTC. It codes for CASIRFRGAPYEQYF.

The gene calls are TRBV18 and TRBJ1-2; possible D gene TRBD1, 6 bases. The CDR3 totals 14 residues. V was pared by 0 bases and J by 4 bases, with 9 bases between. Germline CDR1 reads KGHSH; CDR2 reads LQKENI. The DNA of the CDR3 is TGTGCCAGCTCACCACCCTCAGGGGCCTATGGCTACACCTTC. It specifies CASSPPSGAYGYTF.

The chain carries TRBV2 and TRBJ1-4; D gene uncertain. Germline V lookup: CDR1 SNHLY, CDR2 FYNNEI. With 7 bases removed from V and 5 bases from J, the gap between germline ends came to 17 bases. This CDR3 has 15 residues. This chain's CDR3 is CASKSREAKNEKLFF. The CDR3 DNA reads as TGTGCCAGCAAGAGTCGGGAAGCGAAAAATGAAAAACTGTTTTTT.

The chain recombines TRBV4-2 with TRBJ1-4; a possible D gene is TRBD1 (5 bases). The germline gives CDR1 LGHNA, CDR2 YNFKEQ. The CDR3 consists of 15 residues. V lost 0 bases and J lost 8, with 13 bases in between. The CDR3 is CASSQDPRGGEKLFF. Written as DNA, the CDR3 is TGTGCCAGCAGCCAAGACCCAAGGGGAGGGGAAAAACTGTTTTTT.

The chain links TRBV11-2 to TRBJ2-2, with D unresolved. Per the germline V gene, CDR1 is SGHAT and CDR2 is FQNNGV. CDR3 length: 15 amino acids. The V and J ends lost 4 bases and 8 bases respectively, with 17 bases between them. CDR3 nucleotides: TGTGCCAGCAGCTCCCTGGCCTCCTCGTCGGGGGAGCTGTTTTTT. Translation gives CASSSLASSSGELFF.

The CDR3 coding sequence is TGTGCCAGCCGGCCTAGCGGGAGTAATGAGCAGTTCTTC. Protein: CASRPSGSNEQFF. The chain uses TRBV5-4 and TRBJ2-1; 10 nucleotides line up with TRBD2. CDR1 and CDR2 from the germline V gene are SGHNT and YYREEE (reference sequence). After removal of 7 bases from V and 7 bases from J, the junction contained 5 bases not matched to a gene. The CDR3 totals 13 residues.

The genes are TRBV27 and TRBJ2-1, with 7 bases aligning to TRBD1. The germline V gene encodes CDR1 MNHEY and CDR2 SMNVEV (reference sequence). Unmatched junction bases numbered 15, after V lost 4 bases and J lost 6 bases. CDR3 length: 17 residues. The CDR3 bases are TGTGCCAGCAGTTCCAATTCACAGGGGACATTCGTCAATGAGCAGTTCTTC. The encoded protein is CASSSNSQGTFVNEQFF.

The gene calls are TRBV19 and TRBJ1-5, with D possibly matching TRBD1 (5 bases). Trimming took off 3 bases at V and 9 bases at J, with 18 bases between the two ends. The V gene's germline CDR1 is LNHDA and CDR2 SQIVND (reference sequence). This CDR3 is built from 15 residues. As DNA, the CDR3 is TGTGCCAGTAGTATCACCCGGGGGAATGGTCCGCCCCAGCATTTT. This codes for CASSITRGNGPPQHF.

The DNA for the CDR3 is TGTGCCAGCAGCGTGGGGGCCGTTTATACCGGGGAGCTGTTTTTT. This gives the protein CASSVGAVYTGELFF. V is TRBV9 and J is TRBJ2-2, with D possibly matching TRBD1 (6 bases). The V gene lost 2 bases and the J gene lost 5 bases, with 13 bases spanning the gap. The CDR3 sequence is 15 residues long. Germline loops: CDR1 SGDLS, CDR2 YYNGEE.

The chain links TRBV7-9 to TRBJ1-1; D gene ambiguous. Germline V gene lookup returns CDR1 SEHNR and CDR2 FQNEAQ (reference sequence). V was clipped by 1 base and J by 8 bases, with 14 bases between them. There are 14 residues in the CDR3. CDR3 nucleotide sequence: TGTGCCAGCAGCTTAGTCTCAGGCTCGGAAGAAGCTTTCTTT. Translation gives CASSLVSGSEEAFF.

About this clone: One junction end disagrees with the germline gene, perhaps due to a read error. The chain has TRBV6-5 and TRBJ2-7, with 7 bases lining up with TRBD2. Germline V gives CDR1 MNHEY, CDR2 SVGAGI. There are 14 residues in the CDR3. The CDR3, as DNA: TGTGCCGGCAGAAGACTAGCTACGTCCCACGAGCAGTACTTC. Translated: CAGRRLATSHEQYF.

CDR3 bases: TGCGCCAGCAGCTACGAGGCCTACAACTACGAGCAGTACTTC. Translating it yields CASSYEAYNYEQYF. The chain employs TRBV4-1 and TRBJ2-7; D is uncertain. V was shortened by 5 bases and J by 3 bases, with 14 bases between the two germline ends. The germline gives CDR1 MGHRA, CDR2 YSYEKL. The CDR3 totals 14 residues.

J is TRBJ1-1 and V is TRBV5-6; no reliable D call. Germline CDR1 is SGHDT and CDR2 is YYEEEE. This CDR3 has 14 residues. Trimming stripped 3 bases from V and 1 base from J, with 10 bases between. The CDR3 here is CASSWPGGNTEAFF. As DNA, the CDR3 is TGTGCCAGCAGCTGGCCAGGAGGGAACACTGAAGCTTTCTTT. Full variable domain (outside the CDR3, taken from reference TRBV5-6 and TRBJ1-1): DAGVTQSPTHLIKTRGQQVTLRCSPKSGHDTVSWYQQALGQGPQFIFQYYEEEERQRGNFPDRFSGHQFPNYSSELNVNALLLGDSALYLCASSWPGGNTEAFFGQGTRLTVV.

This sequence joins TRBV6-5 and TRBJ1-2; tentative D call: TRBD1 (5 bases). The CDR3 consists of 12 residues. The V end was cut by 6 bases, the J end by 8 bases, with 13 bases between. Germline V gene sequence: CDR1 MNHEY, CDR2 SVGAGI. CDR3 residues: CASRVQGSGYTF. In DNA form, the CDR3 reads TGTGCCAGCAGGGTGCAGGGCAGCGGCTACACCTTC.

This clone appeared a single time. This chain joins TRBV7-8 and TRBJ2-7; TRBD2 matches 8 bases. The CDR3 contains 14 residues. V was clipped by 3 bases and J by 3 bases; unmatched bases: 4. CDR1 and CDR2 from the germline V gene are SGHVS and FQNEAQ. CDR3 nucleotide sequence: TGTGCCAGCAGCTTGGAAGCGGGAGTCTACGAGCAGTACTTC. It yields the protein CASSLEAGVYEQYF.

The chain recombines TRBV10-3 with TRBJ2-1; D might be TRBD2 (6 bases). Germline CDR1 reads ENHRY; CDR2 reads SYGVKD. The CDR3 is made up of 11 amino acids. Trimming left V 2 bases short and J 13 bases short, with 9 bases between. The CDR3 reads CAISEGGVQFF. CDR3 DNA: TGTGCCATCAGTGAGGGCGGGGTACAGTTCTTC.

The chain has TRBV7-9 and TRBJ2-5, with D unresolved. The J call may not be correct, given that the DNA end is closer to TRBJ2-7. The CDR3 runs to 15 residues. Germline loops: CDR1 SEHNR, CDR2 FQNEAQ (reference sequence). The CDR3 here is CASSSTRGISYEQYF. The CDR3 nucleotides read TGTGCCAGCAGCTCAACAAGAGGCATCTCCTACGAGCAGTACTTC.